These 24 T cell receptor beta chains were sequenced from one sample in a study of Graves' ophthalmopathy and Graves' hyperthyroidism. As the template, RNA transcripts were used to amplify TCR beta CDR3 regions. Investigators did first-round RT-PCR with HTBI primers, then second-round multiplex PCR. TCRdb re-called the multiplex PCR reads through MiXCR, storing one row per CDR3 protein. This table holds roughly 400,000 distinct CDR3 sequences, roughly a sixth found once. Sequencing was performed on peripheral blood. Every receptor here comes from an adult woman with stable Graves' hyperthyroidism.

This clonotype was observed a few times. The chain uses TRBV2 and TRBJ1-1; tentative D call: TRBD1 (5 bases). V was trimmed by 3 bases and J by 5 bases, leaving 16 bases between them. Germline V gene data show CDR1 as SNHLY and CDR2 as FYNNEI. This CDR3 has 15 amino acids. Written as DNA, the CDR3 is TGTGCCAGCAGTGATGGGGCAGGATCGGGAACTGAAGCTTTCTTT. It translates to CASSDGAGSGTEAFF.

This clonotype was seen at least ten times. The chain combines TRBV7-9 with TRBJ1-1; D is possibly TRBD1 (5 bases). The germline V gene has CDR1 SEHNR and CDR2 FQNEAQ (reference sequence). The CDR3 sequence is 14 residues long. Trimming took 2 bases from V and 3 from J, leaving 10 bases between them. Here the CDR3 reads CASSLQGADTEAFF. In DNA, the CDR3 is TGTGCCAGCAGCTTACAGGGCGCAGACACTGAAGCTTTCTTT. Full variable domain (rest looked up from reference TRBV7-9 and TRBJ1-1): DTGVSQNPRHKITKRGQNVTFRCDPISEHNRLYWYRQTLGQGPEFLTYFQNEAQLEKSRLLSDRFSAERPKGSFSTLEIQRTEQGDSAMYLCASSLQGADTEAFFGQGTRLTVV.

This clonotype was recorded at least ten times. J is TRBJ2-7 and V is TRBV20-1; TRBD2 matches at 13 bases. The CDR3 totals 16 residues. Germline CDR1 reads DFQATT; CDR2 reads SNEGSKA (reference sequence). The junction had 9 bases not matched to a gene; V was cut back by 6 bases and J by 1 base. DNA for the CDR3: TGCAGTGCGTGGACTAGCGGGGGTCCCCAATCCTACGAGCAGTACTTC. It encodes CSAWTSGGPQSYEQYF.

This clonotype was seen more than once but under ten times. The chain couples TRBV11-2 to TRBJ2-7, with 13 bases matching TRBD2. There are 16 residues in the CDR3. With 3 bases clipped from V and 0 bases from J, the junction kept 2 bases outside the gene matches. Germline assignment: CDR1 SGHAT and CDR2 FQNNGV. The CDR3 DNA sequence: TGTGCCAGCAGCTTCGGGACTAGCGGGACCTCCTACGAGCAGTACTTC. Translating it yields CASSFGTSGTSYEQYF.

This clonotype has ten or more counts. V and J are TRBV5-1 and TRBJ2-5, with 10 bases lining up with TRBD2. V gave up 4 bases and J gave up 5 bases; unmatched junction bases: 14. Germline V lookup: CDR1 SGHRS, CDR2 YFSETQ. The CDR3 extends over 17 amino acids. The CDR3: CASSLNGLAGVDETQYF. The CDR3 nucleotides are TGCGCCAGCAGCCTAAATGGGCTAGCGGGAGTTGACGAGACCCAGTACTTC. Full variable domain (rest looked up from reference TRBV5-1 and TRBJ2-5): KAGVTQTPRYLIKTRGQQVTLSCSPISGHRSVSWYQQTPGQGLQFLFEYFSETQRNKGNFPGRFSGRQFSNSRSEMNVSTLELGDSALYLCASSLNGLAGVDETQYFGPGTRLLVL.

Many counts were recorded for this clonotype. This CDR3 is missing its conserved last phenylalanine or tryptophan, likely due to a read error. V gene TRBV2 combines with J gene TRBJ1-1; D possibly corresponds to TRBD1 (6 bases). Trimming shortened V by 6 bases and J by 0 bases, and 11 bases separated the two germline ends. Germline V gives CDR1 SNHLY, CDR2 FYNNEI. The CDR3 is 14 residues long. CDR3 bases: TGTGCCAGCAGCCGGACAGAGATGAACACTGAAGCTTTCTCT. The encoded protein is CASSRTEMNTEAFS.

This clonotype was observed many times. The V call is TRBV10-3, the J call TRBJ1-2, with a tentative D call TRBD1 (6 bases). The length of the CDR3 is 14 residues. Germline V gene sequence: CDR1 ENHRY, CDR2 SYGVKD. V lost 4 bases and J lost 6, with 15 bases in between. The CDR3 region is CAISAPGQSHGYTF. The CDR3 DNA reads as TGTGCCATCAGTGCCCCTGGACAGTCTCATGGCTACACCTTC.

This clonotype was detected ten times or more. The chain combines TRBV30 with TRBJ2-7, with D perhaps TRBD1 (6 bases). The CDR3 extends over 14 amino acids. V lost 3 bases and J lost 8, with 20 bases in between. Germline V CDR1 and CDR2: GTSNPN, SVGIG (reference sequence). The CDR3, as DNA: TGTGCCTGGAGCTCGGGGCAGGGGAGAAAAAAGCAGTACTTC. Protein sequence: CAWSSGQGRKKQYF.

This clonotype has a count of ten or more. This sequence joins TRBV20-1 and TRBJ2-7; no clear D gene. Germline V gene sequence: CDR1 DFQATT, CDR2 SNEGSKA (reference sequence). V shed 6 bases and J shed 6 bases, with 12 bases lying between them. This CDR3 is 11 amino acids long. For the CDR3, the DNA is TGCAGTGCAGCTCCCGCTAGCGAGCAGTACTTC. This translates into CSAAPASEQYF.

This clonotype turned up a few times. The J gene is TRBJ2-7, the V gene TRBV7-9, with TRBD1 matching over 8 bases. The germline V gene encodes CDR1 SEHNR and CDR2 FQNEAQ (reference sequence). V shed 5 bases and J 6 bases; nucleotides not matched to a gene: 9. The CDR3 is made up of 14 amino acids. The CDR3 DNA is TGTGCCAGCAGCCAGGGGGCGCCGGAAGGCGAGCAGTACTTC. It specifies CASSQGAPEGEQYF.

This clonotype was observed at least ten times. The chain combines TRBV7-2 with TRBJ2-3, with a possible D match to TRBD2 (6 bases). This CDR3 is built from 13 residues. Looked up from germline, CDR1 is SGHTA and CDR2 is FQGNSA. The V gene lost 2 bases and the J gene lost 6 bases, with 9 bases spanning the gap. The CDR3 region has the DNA TGTGCCAGCAGCTTACTAGCGCCGGATACGCAGTATTTT. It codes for CASSLLAPDTQYF. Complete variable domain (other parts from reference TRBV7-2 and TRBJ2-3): GAGVSQSPSNKVTEKGKDVELRCDPISGHTALYWYRQSLGQGLEFLIYFQGNSAPDKSGLPSDRFSAERTGGSVSTLTIQRTQQEDSAVYLCASSLLAPDTQYFGPGTRLTVL.

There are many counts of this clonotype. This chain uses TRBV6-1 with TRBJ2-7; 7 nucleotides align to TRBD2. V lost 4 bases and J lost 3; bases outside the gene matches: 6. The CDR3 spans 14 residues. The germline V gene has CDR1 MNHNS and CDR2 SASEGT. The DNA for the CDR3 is TGTGCCAGCAGTGGGACTAGGACTAACTACGAGCAGTACTTC. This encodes CASSGTRTNYEQYF.

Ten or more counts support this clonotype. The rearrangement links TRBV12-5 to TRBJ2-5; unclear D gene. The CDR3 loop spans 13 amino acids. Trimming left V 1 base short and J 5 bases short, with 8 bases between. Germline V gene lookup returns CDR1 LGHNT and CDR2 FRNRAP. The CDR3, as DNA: TGTGCTAGTGGTTTGGCCCTAGGGGAGACCCAGTACTTC. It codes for CASGLALGETQYF.

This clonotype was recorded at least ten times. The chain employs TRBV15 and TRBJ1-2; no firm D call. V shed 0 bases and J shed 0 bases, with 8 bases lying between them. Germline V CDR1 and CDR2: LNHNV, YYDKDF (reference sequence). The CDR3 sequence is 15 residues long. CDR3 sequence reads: CATSRDRVANYGYTF. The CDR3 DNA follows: TGTGCCACCAGCAGAGATCGGGTAGCTAACTATGGCTACACCTTC.

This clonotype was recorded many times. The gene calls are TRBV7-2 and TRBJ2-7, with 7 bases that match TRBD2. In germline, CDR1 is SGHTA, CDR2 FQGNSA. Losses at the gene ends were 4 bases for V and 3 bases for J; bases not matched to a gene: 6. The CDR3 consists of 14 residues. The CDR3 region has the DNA TGTGCCAGCAGCTCGCAGCGGGGCAACTACGAGCAGTACTTC. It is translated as CASSSQRGNYEQYF.

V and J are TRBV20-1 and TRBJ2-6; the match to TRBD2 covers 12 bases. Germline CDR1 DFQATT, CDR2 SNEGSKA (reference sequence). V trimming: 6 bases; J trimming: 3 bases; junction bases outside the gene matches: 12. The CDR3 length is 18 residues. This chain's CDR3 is CSAIQSRLAGDGANVLTF. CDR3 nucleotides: TGCAGTGCCATACAGTCCCGACTAGCGGGAGATGGGGCCAACGTCCTGACTTTC.

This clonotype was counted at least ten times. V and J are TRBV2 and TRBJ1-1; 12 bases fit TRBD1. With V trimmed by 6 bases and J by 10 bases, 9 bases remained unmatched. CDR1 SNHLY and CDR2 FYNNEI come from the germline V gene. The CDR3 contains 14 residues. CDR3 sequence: CASRSGQGAVLAFF. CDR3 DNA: TGTGCCAGCAGATCGGGACAGGGGGCGGTCTTAGCTTTCTTT.

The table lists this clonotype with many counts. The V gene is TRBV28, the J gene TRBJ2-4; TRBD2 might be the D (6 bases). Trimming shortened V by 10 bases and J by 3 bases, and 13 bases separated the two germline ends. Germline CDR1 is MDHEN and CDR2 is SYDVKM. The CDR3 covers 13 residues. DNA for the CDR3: TGTGCCACAGCGGAGGGTGGCAAAAACATTCAGTACTTC. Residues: CATAEGGKNIQYF.

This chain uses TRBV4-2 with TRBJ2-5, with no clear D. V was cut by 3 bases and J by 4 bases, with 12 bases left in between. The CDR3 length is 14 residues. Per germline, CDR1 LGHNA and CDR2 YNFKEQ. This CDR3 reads CASSHESRGETQYF. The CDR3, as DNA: TGTGCCAGCAGCCATGAGAGCCGAGGAGAGACCCAGTACTTC.

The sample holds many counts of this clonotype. The CDR3 is CASSILSRTGGYGYTF. The CDR3 coding sequence is TGTGCCAGTAGTATCTTATCCAGGACAGGGGGATATGGCTACACCTTC. V is TRBV19 and J is TRBJ1-2; TRBD1 matches 10 bases. This CDR3 is 16 amino acids long. Germline V lookup: CDR1 LNHDA, CDR2 SQIVND (reference sequence). Trimming cost V 3 bases and J 5 bases; bases outside gene matches: 9.

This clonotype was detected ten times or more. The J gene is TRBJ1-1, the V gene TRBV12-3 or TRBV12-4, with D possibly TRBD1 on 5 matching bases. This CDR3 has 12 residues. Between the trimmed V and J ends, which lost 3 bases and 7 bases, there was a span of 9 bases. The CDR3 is CASSFGGSEAFF. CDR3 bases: TGTGCCAGCAGTTTTGGGGGGAGTGAAGCTTTCTTT.

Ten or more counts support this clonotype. CDR3 protein: CASRRMEGVFYGYTF. CDR3 coding DNA: TGTGCCAGCAGACGAATGGAGGGGGTGTTCTATGGCTACACCTTC. The rearrangement joins TRBV7-8 to TRBJ1-2; possible D gene TRBD1, 6 bases. Germline CDR1 SGHVS, CDR2 FQNEAQ. V was trimmed by 6 bases and J by 4 bases, leaving 18 bases between them. The CDR3 covers 15 residues.

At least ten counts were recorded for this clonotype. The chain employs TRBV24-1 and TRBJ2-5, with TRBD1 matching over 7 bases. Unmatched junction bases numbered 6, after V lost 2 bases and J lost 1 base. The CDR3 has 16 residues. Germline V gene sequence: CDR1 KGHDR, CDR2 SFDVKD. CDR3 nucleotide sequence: TGTGCCACCAGTGATTGGACCCGGACAGGCCAAGAGACCCAGTACTTC. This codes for CATSDWTRTGQETQYF.

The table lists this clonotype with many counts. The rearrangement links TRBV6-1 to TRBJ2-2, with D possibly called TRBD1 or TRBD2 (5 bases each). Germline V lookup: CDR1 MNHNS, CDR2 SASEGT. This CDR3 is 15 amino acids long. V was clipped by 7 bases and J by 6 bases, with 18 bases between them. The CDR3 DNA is TGTGCCAGCACCTGGGGACCCCGCCGATCCGGGGAGCTGTTTTTT. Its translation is CASTWGPRRSGELFF.